The source of this T cell receptor beta chain is a study of molecular identifiers for immune sequencing clone quantification. The study, taken as a whole, reports: Over 99% of effector molecules, yet under 1% of naive-cell molecules, were held by clones above 20 RNA copies.

Trimming took off 3 bases at V and 8 bases at J, with 17 bases between the two ends. This CDR3 spans 15 amino acids. Germline-derived CDR1 and CDR2 are LGHNA and YNFKEQ. In this sample, this clonotype turned up many times. The target antigen is unknown. TCRdb called the PCR reads again in MiXCR, with one record for every CDR3 protein. The sample includes 30,000 to 40,000 distinct CDR3 sequences, approximately 19% of them seen just once. Each library that profiled naive CD8 cells came from about 20,000 to 1,000,000 sorted cells with 10%, 30% or 50% RNA. The TCR was taken from a human donor in good health. Some libraries in this study had Jurkat cell RNA spiked in. The genes are TRBV4-2 and TRBJ2-1; the D gene is possibly TRBD1 (6 bases). The sequencing input was naive CD8+ T cells from blood, with Jurkat cell RNA spiked in. Subset in this sample: FACS-sorted CD8+CD4-CCR7+CD45RA+ naive T cells. Here the CDR3 reads CASSQEDSFGYEQFF. In DNA form, the CDR3 reads TGTGCCAGCAGCCAGGAGGACAGTTTTGGCTATGAGCAGTTCTTC.